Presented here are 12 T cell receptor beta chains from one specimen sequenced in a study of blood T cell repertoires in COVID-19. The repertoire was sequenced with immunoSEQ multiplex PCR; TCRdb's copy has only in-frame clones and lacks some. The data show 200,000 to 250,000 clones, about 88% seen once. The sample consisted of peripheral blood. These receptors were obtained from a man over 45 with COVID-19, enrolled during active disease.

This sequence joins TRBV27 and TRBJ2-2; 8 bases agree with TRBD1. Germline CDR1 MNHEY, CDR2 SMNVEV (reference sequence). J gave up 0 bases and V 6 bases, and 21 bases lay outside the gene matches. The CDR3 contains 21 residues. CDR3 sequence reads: CASRVQGVRDSPHANTGELFF. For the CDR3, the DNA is TGTGCCAGCAGAGTACAGGGGGTAAGGGACTCCCCCCACGCGAACACCGGGGAGCTGTTTTTT.

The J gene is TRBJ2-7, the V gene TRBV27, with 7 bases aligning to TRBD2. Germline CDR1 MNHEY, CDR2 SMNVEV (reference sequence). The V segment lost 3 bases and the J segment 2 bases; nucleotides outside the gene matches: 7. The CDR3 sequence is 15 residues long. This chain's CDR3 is CASSLLSGAPYEQYF. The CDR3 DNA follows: TGTGCCAGCAGTTTGTTGAGCGGGGCGCCCTACGAGCAGTACTTC.

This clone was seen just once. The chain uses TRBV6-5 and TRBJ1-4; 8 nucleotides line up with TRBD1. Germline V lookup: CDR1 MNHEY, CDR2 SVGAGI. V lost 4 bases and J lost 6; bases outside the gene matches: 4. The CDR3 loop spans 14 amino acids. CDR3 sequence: CASSWDRRDEKLFF. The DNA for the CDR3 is TGTGCCAGCAGTTGGGACAGGAGGGATGAAAAACTGTTTTTT.

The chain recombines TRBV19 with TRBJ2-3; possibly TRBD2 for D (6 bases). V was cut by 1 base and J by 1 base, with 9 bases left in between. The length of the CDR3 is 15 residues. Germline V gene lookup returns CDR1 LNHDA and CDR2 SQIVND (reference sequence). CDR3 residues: CASSIVGGRTDTQYF. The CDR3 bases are TGTGCCAGTAGTATAGTGGGGGGACGCACAGATACGCAGTATTTT.

This CDR3 is CSVEVGQTSGNTIYF. The CDR3, as DNA: TGCAGCGTTGAAGTGGGCCAGACCTCTGGAAACACCATATATTTT. V is TRBV29-1 and J is TRBJ1-3; D unresolved. The CDR3 length is 15 residues. CDR1 and CDR2 from the germline V gene are SQVTM and ANQGSEA. Trimming took off 1 base at V and 0 bases at J, with 10 bases between the two ends.

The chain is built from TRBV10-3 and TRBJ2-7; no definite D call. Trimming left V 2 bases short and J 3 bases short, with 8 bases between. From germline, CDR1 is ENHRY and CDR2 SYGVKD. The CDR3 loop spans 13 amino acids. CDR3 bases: TGTGCCATCAGTGAGCCTGACATCTACGAGCAGTACTTC. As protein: CAISEPDIYEQYF.

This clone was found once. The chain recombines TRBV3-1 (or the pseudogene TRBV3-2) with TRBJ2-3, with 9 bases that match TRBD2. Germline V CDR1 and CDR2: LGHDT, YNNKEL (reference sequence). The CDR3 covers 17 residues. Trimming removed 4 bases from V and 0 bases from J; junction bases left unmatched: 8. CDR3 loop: CASSPHLLAGSTDTQYF. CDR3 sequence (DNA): TGTGCCAGCAGCCCCCACCTGCTAGCGGGGAGCACAGATACGCAGTATTTT.

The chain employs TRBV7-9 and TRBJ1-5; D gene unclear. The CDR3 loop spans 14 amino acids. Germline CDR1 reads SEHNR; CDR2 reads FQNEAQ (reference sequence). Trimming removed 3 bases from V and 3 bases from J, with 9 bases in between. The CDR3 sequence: CASSFPGINQPQHF. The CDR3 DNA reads TGTGCCAGCAGCTTCCCGGGGATCAATCAGCCCCAGCATTTT.

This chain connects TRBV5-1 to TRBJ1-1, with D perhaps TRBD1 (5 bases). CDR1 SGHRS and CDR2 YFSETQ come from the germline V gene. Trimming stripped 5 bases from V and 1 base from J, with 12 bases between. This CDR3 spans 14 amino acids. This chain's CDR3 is CASSIQGQNTEAFF. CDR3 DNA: TGCGCCAGCAGTATCCAGGGCCAGAACACTGAAGCTTTCTTT.

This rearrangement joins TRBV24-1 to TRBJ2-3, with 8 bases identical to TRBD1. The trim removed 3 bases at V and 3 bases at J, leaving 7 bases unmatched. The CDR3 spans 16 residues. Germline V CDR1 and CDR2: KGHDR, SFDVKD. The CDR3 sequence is CATSDPPDRGTDTQYF. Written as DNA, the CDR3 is TGTGCCACCAGTGATCCTCCTGACAGGGGAACAGATACGCAGTATTTT.

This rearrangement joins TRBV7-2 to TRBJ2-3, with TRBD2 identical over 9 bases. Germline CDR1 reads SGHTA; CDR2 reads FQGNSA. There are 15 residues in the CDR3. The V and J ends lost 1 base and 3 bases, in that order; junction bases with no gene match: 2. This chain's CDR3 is CASSLGAGGTDTQYF. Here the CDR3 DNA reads TGTGCCAGCAGCTTAGGAGCGGGAGGAACAGATACGCAGTATTTT.

The CDR3 sequence: CASSFSSSGSSYNEQFF. CDR3 in DNA: TGCGCCAGCAGCTTCTCCTCTAGCGGGAGCTCCTACAATGAGCAGTTCTTC. The chain has TRBV5-1 and TRBJ2-1, with TRBD2 matching 10 bases. The germline V gene has CDR1 SGHRS and CDR2 YFSETQ. CDR3 size: 17 residues. With V trimmed by 2 bases and J by 0 bases, 5 bases remained unmatched. Complete variable domain (other parts from reference TRBV5-1 and TRBJ2-1): KAGVTQTPRYLIKTRGQQVTLSCSPISGHRSVSWYQQTPGQGLQFLFEYFSETQRNKGNFPGRFSGRQFSNSRSEMNVSTLELGDSALYLCASSFSSSGSSYNEQFFGPGTRLTVL.